Each of the 25 T cell receptor beta chains below was sequenced from the same sample in a study of T cells in localized non-small cell lung cancer. Sequenced by immunoSEQ multiplex PCR; TCRdb stores in-frame clones only, minus some. This table has approximately 41,000 clones, 88% appearing once. The sequencing here drew on peripheral blood, taken before any cancer treatment. The receptor set was obtained from an older female donor with stage I squamous cell lung carcinoma.

The chain combines TRBV7-9 with TRBJ2-7, with D uncertain. The germline gives CDR1 SEHNR, CDR2 FQNEAQ (reference sequence). This CDR3 spans 15 amino acids. Trimming shortened V by 4 bases and J by 0 bases, and 13 bases separated the two germline ends. The CDR3 reads CASSSHATGSYEQYF. The CDR3, as DNA: TGTGCCAGCAGCTCCCATGCCACCGGCTCCTACGAGCAGTACTTC.

This clone was recorded a few times. J is TRBJ1-5 and V is TRBV6-6, with D perhaps matching TRBD1 (6 bases). Germline-derived CDR1 and CDR2 are MNHNY and SVGAGI (reference sequence). The CDR3 length is 15 residues. With 5 bases removed from V and 0 bases from J, the gap between germline ends came to 11 bases. CDR3 sequence reads: CASSPGQYSNQPQHF. CDR3 nucleotides: TGTGCCAGCAGTCCTGGACAGTATAGCAATCAGCCCCAGCATTTT.

The rearrangement uses TRBV7-9 and TRBJ1-4, with 10 nucleotides matching TRBD1. V shed 5 bases and J 8 bases; nucleotides not matched to a gene: 5. The CDR3 runs 14 residues. CDR1 and CDR2 from the germline V gene are SEHNR and FQNEAQ (reference sequence). CDR3 region: CASSERTGGEKLFF. The CDR3 DNA sequence: TGTGCCAGCAGCGAGCGGACAGGGGGGGAAAAACTGTTTTTT. The whole variable domain, remainder taken from reference TRBV7-9 and TRBJ1-4, is DTGVSQNPRHKITKRGQNVTFRCDPISEHNRLYWYRQTLGQGPEFLTYFQNEAQLEKSRLLSDRFSAERPKGSFSTLEIQRTEQGDSAMYLCASSERTGGEKLFFGSGTQLSVL.

The chain combines TRBV15 with TRBJ2-5; no clear D. The length of the CDR3 is 15 residues. CDR1 is LNHNV and CDR2 is YYDKDF in the germline V gene (reference sequence). V was pared by 4 bases and J by 1 base, with 13 bases between. CDR3 nucleotides: TGTGCCACCAGCAAGGACGCAGGTAGCCAAGAGACCCAGTACTTC. Residues: CATSKDAGSQETQYF.

This chain connects TRBV19 to TRBJ1-3; no reliable D call. Per the germline V gene, CDR1 is LNHDA and CDR2 is SQIVND (reference sequence). V lost 6 bases and J lost 3, with 12 bases in between. This CDR3 is built from 14 residues. The CDR3 nucleotides are TGTGCCAGTAGGTATTCGGGATTTGGAAACACCATATATTTT. Protein sequence: CASRYSGFGNTIYF. Variable domain in full (rest from reference TRBV19 and TRBJ1-3): DGGITQSPKYLFRKEGQNVTLSCEQNLNHDAMYWYRQDPGQGLRLIYYSQIVNDFQKGDIAEGYSVSREKKESFPLTVTSAQKNPTAFYLCASRYSGFGNTIYFGEGSWLTVV.

The chain links TRBV13 to TRBJ1-4; 7 bases line up with TRBD1. The CDR3 extends over 15 amino acids. Germline V lookup: CDR1 PRHDT, CDR2 FYEKMQ (reference sequence). V dropped 5 bases and J dropped 4; count of bases not matched to a gene: 7. CDR3 DNA: TGTGCCAGCAGCGGACAGGCGTGGGATAATGAAAAACTGTTTTTT. Translation: CASSGQAWDNEKLFF.

This chain links TRBV7-2 with TRBJ1-2; 10 bases fit TRBD1. Losses at the gene ends were 4 bases for V and 4 bases for J; bases not matched to a gene: 3. The CDR3 contains 14 residues. Germline-derived CDR1 and CDR2 are SGHTA and FQGNSA. The CDR3 sequence: CASSSDRGIYGYTF. The CDR3 nucleotides are TGTGCCAGCAGCTCGGACAGGGGGATCTATGGCTACACCTTC.

The CDR3 DNA is TGCGCCAGCAGCTTGGGTGGTAACTCTGGAAACACCATATATTTT. Amino acids: CASSLGGNSGNTIYF. This chain uses TRBV5-1 with TRBJ1-3; D gene ambiguous. Trimming shortened V by 0 bases and J by 0 bases, and 7 bases separated the two germline ends. Looked up from germline, CDR1 is SGHRS and CDR2 is YFSETQ. This CDR3 contains 15 residues.

The chain combines TRBV5-4 with TRBJ2-1; possible D gene TRBD1, 5 bases. V was trimmed by 3 bases and J by 9 bases, leaving 13 bases between them. This CDR3 has 13 amino acids. Germline-derived CDR1 and CDR2 are SGHNT and YYREEE (reference sequence). The CDR3 region has the DNA TGTGCCAGCAGCTGGGTAGTGCAGGGTGAGCAGTTCTTC. Translation: CASSWVVQGEQFF. Looking up the rest from reference TRBV5-4 and TRBJ2-1 gives the full variable domain: ETGVTQSPTHLIKTRGQQVTLRCSSQSGHNTVSWYQQALGQGPQFIFQYYREEENGRGNFPPRFSGLQFPNYSSELNVNALELDDSALYLCASSWVVQGEQFFGPGTRLTVL.

The gene calls are TRBV28 and TRBJ2-1, with D unclear. CDR3 size: 15 residues. The germline CDR1 and CDR2 sequences are MDHEN and SYDVKM. V lost 6 bases, J lost 0 bases, and 12 bases lay in between. The CDR3 DNA sequence: TGTGCCAGCAGCCAAGACACGAGCTCCTACAATGAGCAGTTCTTC. Protein sequence: CASSQDTSSYNEQFF. Complete variable domain (other parts from reference TRBV28 and TRBJ2-1): DVKVTQSSRYLVKRTGEKVFLECVQDMDHENMFWYRQDPGLGLRLIYFSYDVKMKEKGDIPEGYSVSREKKERFSLILESASTNQTSMYLCASSQDTSSYNEQFFGPGTRLTVL.

The chain carries TRBV15 and TRBJ2-5, with 11 bases aligning to TRBD2. The V segment lost 0 bases and the J segment 5 bases; nucleotides outside the gene matches: 5. Per the germline V gene, CDR1 is LNHNV and CDR2 is YYDKDF (reference sequence). CDR3 size: 16 residues. The CDR3 bases are TGTGCCACCAGCAGAGATGGGGCTAGCGGGAGGGAGACCCAGTACTTC. Translated, it gives CATSRDGASGRETQYF.

The V and J genes are TRBV19 and TRBJ2-1, with TRBD2 matching 9 bases. Germline V gene sequence: CDR1 LNHDA, CDR2 SQIVND (reference sequence). The CDR3 spans 21 residues. The V segment lost 0 bases and the J segment 6 bases; nucleotides outside the gene matches: 21. This CDR3 is CASSIDLFWGIAGEVRNEQFF. CDR3 bases: TGTGCCAGTAGTATAGATCTCTTTTGGGGGATAGCGGGAGAGGTTCGCAATGAGCAGTTCTTC.

J is TRBJ2-5 and V is TRBV27; D is ambiguous. Germline CDR1 MNHEY, CDR2 SMNVEV (reference sequence). The CDR3 runs 14 residues. Trimming left V 5 bases short and J 1 base short, with 11 bases between. The DNA for the CDR3 is TGTGCCAGCAGTCCTACACGGACCCAAGAGACCCAGTACTTC. It specifies CASSPTRTQETQYF.

The chain uses TRBV6-5 and TRBJ2-5; D call uncertain. Deletions cut 5 bases from V and 5 bases from J, with 6 bases between. CDR3 size: 11 residues. The germline CDR1 and CDR2 sequences are MNHEY and SVGAGI. The CDR3 DNA sequence: TGTGCCAGCAGTGAAACGGAGACCCAGTACTTC. Protein sequence: CASSETETQYF.

The chain recombines TRBV5-1 with TRBJ1-2; D gene uncertain. In germline, CDR1 is SGHRS, CDR2 YFSETQ. Trimming took off 5 bases at V and 4 bases at J, with 12 bases between the two ends. The CDR3 extends over 13 amino acids. The CDR3 DNA reads TGCGCCAGCAGGCCTTCAGGCCTCTATGGCTACACCTTC. Its protein product is CASRPSGLYGYTF.

J is TRBJ2-2 and V is TRBV7-9; D uncertain. CDR3 length equals 12 residues. V lost 2 bases, J lost 2 bases, and 0 bases lay in between. From germline, CDR1 is SEHNR and CDR2 FQNEAQ (reference sequence). CDR3: CASSLNTGELFF. The CDR3 DNA reads TGTGCCAGCAGCTTAAACACCGGGGAGCTGTTTTTT.

The chain couples TRBV12-5 to TRBJ2-2, with 11 positions matching TRBD1. The germline V gene encodes CDR1 LGHNT and CDR2 FRNRAP. CDR3 length: 19 amino acids. V lost 6 bases and J lost 3; bases outside the gene matches: 15. CDR3 in amino acids: CASGSPDRGPYRYTGELFF. The CDR3 DNA reads as TGTGCTAGTGGCTCGCCGGACAGGGGGCCGTATCGATACACCGGGGAGCTGTTTTTT.

The count of this clone is one. The rearrangement joins TRBV7-9 to TRBJ1-2, with D possibly matching TRBD1 (6 bases). V gave up 3 bases and J gave up 4 bases, with 15 bases separating them. The CDR3 is 15 amino acids. Per the germline V gene, CDR1 is SEHNR and CDR2 is FQNEAQ (reference sequence). CDR3 nucleotide sequence: TGTGCCAGCAGCTTGCTGGGGGCGCGTAGCTATGGCTACACCTTC. It codes for CASSLLGARSYGYTF.

This chain connects TRBV7-9 to TRBJ1-3; 7 nucleotides agree with TRBD1. In germline, CDR1 is SEHNR, CDR2 FQNEAQ (reference sequence). V dropped 4 bases and J dropped 2; count of bases not matched to a gene: 8. The CDR3 is 16 amino acids. This CDR3 is CASSSINRGAGNTIYF. The CDR3 nucleotides read TGTGCCAGCAGCTCCATCAACAGGGGAGCTGGAAACACCATATATTTT.

The gene calls are TRBV9 and TRBJ2-1; D is possibly TRBD2 (6 bases). Between the trimmed V and J ends, which lost 0 bases and 0 bases, there was a span of 10 bases. The CDR3 is 16 residues long. The germline V gene encodes CDR1 SGDLS and CDR2 YYNGEE. The CDR3 sequence is CASSVDAGSSYNEQFF. The CDR3 DNA follows: TGTGCCAGCAGCGTAGATGCGGGAAGCTCCTACAATGAGCAGTTCTTC.

The CDR3 sequence is CASSSLAGGTHEQFF. CDR3 nucleotides: TGTGCCAGCAGCTCCCTCGCGGGAGGGACCCATGAGCAGTTCTTC. The chain has TRBV7-9 and TRBJ2-1; the match to TRBD2 covers 9 bases. V trimming: 4 bases; J trimming: 8 bases; junction bases outside the gene matches: 9. Germline lookup yields CDR1 SEHNR and CDR2 FQNEAQ (reference sequence). This CDR3 contains 15 residues.

The J gene is TRBJ2-4, the V gene TRBV30; perhaps D is TRBD1 or TRBD2 (5 bases each). The V end lost 0 bases, the J end lost 4 bases, and 13 bases lay between the germline ends. CDR3 length equals 15 residues. The germline gives CDR1 GTSNPN, CDR2 SVGIG (reference sequence). The CDR3 spells CAWSVRGDVKNIQYF. The DNA for the CDR3 is TGTGCCTGGAGTGTAAGAGGGGATGTTAAAAACATTCAGTACTTC.

V gene TRBV9 combines with J gene TRBJ2-3; tentatively, D is TRBD1 or TRBD2 (7 bases each). The V and J ends lost 3 bases and 6 bases respectively, with 23 bases between them. Germline assignment: CDR1 SGDLS and CDR2 YYNGEE. The length of the CDR3 is 17 residues. As DNA, the CDR3 is TGTGCCAGCAGCGCGGATCCAGGGGGGAGGGCCAGTGATACGCAGTATTTT. Protein sequence: CASSADPGGRASDTQYF.

The V gene is TRBV7-2, the J gene TRBJ2-1, with 13 bases that match TRBD2. The trim removed 2 bases at V and 6 bases at J, leaving 7 bases unmatched. Germline V CDR1 and CDR2: SGHTA, FQGNSA. The CDR3 sequence is 17 residues long. CDR3 protein: CASSLNLLAGGSNEQFF. The CDR3 DNA sequence: TGTGCCAGCAGCTTAAATTTACTAGCGGGAGGGAGCAATGAGCAGTTCTTC.

This rearrangement joins TRBV15 to TRBJ2-2; D gene uncertain. CDR1 and CDR2 from the germline V gene are LNHNV and YYDKDF (reference sequence). This CDR3 comprises 13 residues. V lost 0 bases and J 6 bases, leaving 5 bases between the germline ends. CDR3 loop: CATSRDRAGELFF. As DNA, the CDR3 is TGTGCCACCAGCAGAGATCGAGCCGGGGAGCTGTTTTTT.